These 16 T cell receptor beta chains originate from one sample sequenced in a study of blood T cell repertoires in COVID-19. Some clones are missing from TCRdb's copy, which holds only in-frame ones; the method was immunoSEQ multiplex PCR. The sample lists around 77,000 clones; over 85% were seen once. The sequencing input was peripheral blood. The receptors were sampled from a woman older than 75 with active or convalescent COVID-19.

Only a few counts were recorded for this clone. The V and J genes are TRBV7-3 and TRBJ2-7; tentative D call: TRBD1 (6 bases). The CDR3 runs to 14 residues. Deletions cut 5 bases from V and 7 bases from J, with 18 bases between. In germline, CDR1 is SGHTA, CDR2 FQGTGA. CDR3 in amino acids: CASSPTGTPTEQYF. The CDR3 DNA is TGTGCCAGCAGCCCTACCGGGACACCTACGGAGCAGTACTTC.

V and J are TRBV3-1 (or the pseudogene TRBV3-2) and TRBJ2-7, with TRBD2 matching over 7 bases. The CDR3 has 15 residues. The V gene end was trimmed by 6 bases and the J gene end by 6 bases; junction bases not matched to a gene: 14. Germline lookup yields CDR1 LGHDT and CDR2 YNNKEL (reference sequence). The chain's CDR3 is CASRREGQGVGEQYF. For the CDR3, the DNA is TGTGCCAGCAGGAGGGAGGGGCAGGGTGTTGGCGAGCAGTACTTC.

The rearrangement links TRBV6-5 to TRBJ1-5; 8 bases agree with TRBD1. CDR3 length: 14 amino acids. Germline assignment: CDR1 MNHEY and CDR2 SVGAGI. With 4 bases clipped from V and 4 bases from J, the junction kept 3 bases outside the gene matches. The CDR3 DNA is TGTGCCAGCAGTTCGACAGGGGTAAATCAGCCCCAGCATTTT. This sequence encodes CASSSTGVNQPQHF.

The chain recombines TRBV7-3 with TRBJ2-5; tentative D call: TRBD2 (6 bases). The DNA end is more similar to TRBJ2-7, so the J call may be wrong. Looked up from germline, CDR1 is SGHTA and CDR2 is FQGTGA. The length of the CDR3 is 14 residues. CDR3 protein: CASSSQGGIDEQYF. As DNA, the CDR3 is TGTGCCAGCAGCTCCCAGGGCGGGATTGACGAGCAGTACTTC.

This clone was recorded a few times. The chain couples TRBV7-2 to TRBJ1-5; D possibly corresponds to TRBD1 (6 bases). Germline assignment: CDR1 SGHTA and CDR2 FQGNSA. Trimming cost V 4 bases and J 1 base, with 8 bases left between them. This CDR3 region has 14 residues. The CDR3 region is CASSSGQSNQPQHF. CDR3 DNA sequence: TGTGCCAGCAGCTCTGGACAGAGCAATCAGCCCCAGCATTTT.

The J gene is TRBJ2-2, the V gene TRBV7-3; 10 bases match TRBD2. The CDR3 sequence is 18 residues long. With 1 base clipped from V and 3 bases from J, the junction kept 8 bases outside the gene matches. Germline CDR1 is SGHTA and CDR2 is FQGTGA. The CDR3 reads CASSLRPGLAGDTGELFF. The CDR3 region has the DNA TGTGCCAGCAGCTTAAGGCCCGGGCTAGCGGGGGACACCGGGGAGCTGTTTTTT.

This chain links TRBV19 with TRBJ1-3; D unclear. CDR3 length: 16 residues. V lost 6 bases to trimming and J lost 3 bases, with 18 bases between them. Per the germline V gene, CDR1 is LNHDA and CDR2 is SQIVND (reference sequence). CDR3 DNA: TGTGCCAGTAGCCGAACTGAAATCTCTCTTGGAAACACCATATATTTT. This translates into CASSRTEISLGNTIYF.

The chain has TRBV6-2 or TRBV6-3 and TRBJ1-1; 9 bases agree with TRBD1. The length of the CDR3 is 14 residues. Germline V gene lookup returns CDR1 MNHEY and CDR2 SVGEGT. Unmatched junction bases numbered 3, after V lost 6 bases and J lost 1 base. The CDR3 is CASSQQGANTEAFF. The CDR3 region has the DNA TGTGCCAGCAGCCAACAGGGGGCGAACACTGAAGCTTTCTTT.

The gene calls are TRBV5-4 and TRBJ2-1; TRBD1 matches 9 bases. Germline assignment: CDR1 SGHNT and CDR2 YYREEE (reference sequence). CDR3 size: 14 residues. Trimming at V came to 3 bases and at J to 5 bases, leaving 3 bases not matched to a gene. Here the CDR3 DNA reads TGTGCCAGCAGCTCCGGGACAGGGAACAATGAGCAGTTCTTC. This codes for CASSSGTGNNEQFF.

CDR3 sequence: CASSRTSASSYNEQFF. For the CDR3, the DNA is TGTGCCAGTAGTAGGACTAGCGCTAGCTCCTACAATGAGCAGTTCTTC. V usage is TRBV19 and J usage is TRBJ2-1; 9 nucleotides match TRBD2. Germline V lookup: CDR1 LNHDA, CDR2 SQIVND (reference sequence). V lost 4 bases and J lost 0; bases outside the gene matches: 4. The CDR3 consists of 16 residues.

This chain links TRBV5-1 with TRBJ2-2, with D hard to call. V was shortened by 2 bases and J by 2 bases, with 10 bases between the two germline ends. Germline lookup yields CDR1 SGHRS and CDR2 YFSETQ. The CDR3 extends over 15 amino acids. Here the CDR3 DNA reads TGCGCCAGCAGCTTTAGGCAGGCCAACACCGGGGAGCTGTTTTTT. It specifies CASSFRQANTGELFF.

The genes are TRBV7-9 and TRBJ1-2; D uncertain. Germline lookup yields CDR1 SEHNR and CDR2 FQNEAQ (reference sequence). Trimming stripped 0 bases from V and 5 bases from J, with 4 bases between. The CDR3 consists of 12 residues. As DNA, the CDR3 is TGTGCCAGCAGCTTAGCCGGGTATGGCTACACCTTC. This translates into CASSLAGYGYTF.

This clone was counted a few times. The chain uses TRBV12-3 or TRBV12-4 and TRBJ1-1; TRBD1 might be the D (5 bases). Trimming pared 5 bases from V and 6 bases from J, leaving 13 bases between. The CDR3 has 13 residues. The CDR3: CASSVWGVPEAFF. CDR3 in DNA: TGTGCCAGCAGTGTTTGGGGCGTACCTGAAGCTTTCTTT.

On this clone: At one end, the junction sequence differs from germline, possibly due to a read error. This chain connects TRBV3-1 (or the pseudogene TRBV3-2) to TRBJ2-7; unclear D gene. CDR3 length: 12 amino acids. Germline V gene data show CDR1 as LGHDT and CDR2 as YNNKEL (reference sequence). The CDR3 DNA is TGTGCCAGCGGCCAGCGCGGCTACGAGCAGTACTTC. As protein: CASGQRGYEQYF.

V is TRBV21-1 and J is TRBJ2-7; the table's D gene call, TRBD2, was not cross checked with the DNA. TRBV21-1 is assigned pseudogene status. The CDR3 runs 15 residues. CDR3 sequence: CASSPGGEGQYEQYF. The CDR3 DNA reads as TGTGCCAGCAGCCCCGGGGGGGAGGGACAGTACGAGCAGTACTTC.

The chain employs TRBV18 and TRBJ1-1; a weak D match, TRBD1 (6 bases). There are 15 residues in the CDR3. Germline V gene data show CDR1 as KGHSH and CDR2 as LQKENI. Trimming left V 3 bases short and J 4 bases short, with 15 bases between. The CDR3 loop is CASSPFDRPGTEAFF. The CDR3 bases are TGTGCCAGCTCACCCTTCGACAGGCCGGGCACTGAAGCTTTCTTT.